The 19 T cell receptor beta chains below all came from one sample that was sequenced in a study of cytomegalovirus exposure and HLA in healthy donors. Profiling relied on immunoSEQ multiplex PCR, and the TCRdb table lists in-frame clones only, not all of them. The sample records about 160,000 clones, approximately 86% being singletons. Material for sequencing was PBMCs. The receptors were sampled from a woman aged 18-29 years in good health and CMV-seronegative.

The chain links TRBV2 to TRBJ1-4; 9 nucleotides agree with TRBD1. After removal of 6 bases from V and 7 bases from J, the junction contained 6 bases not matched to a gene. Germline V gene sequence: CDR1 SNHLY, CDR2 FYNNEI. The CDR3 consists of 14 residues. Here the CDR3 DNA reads TGTGCCAGCAGGGGACAGGGTATTGGTGAAAAACTGTTTTTT. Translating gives CASRGQGIGEKLFF.

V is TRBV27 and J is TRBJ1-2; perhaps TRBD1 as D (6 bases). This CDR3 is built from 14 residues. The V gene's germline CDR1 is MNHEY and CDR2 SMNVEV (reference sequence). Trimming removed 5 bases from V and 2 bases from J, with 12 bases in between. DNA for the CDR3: TGTGCCAGCAGTCGAATGGGACAAAACTATGGCTACACCTTC. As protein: CASSRMGQNYGYTF.

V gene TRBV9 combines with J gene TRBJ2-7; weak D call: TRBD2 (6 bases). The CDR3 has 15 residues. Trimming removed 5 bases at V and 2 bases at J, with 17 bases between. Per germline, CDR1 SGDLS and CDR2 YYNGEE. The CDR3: CASSGGGTAAYEQYF. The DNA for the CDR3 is TGTGCCAGCAGTGGTGGGGGGACGGCGGCCTACGAGCAGTACTTC. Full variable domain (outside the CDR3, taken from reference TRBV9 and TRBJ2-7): DSGVTQTPKHLITATGQRVTLRCSPRSGDLSVYWYQQSLDQGLQFLIQYYNGEERAKGNILERFSAQQFPDLHSELNLSSLELGDSALYFCASSGGGTAAYEQYFGPGTRLTVT.

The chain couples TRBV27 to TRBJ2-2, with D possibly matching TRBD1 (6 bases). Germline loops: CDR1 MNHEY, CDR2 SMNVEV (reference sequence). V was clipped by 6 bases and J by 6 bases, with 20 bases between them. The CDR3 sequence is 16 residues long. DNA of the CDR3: TGTGCCAGCAGCTGGACAGCGTGGGACGACGCCGGGGAGCTGTTTTTT. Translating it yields CASSWTAWDDAGELFF.

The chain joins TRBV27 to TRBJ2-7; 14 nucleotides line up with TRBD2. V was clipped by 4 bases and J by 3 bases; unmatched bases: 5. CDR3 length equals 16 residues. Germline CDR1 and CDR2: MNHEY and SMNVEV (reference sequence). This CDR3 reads CASSWGTSGSNYEQYF. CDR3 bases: TGTGCCAGCAGTTGGGGGACTAGCGGGAGTAACTACGAGCAGTACTTC.

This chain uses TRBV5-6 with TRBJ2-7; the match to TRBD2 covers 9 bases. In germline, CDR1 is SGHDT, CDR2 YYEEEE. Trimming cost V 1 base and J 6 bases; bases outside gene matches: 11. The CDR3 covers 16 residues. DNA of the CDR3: TGTGCCAGCAGCTTGTGGCGCCTAGCGGGACTGGTCGAGCAGTACTTC. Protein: CASSLWRLAGLVEQYF.

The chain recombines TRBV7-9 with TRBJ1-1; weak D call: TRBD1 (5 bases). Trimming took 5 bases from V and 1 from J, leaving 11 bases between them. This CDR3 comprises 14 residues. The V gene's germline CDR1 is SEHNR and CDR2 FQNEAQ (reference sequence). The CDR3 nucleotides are TGTGCCAGCAGCCAGGCCACAGGGAACACTGAAGCTTTCTTT. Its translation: CASSQATGNTEAFF.

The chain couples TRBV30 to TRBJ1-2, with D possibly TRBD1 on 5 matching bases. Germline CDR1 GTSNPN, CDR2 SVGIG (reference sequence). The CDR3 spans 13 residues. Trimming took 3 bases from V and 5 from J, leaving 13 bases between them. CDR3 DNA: TGTGCCTGGAGCCCGGGAGAGGGGTATGGCTACACCTTC. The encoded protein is CAWSPGEGYGYTF.

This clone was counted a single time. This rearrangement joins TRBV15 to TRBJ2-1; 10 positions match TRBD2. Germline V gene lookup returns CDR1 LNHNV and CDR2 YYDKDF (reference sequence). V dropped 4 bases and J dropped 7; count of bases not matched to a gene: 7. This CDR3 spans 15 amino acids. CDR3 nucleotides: TGTGCCACCAGCACCCTAGCGGGAGAGGGGAATGAGCAGTTCTTC. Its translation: CATSTLAGEGNEQFF.

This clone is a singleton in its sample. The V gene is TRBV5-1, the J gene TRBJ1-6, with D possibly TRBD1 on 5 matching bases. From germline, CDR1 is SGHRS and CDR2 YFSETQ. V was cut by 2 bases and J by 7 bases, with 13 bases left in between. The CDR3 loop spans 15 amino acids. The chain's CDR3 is CASSFFDRDNSPLHF. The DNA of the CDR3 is TGCGCCAGCAGCTTCTTCGACAGAGACAATTCACCCCTCCACTTT.

CDR3 residues: CASSSTVGGTEAFF. CDR3 nucleotide sequence: TGCGCCAGCAGCTCCACTGTTGGGGGGACTGAAGCTTTCTTT. The rearrangement joins TRBV5-1 to TRBJ1-1; TRBD1 is a possible D gene (5 bases). Per the germline V gene, CDR1 is SGHRS and CDR2 is YFSETQ. Trimming cost V 3 bases and J 5 bases, with 14 bases left between them. The CDR3 is 14 amino acids.

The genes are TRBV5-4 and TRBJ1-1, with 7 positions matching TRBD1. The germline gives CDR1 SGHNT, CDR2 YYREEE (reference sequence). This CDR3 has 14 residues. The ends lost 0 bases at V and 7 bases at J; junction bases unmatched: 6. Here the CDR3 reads CASSLGWGQNEAFF. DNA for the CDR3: TGTGCCAGCAGCTTGGGTTGGGGACAGAATGAAGCTTTCTTT.

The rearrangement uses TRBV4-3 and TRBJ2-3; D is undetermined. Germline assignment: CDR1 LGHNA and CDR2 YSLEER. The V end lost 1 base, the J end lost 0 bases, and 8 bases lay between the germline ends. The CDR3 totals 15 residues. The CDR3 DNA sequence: TGCGCCAGCAGCCAAGGGGTCGGGAGCACAGATACGCAGTATTTT. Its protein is CASSQGVGSTDTQYF.

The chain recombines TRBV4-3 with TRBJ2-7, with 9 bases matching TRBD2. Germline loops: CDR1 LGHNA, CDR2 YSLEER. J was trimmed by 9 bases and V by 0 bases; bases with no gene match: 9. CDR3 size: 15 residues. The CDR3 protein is CASSQDSGRFLRQYF. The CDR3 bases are TGCGCCAGCAGCCAAGACAGCGGGAGGTTTTTGAGGCAGTACTTC.

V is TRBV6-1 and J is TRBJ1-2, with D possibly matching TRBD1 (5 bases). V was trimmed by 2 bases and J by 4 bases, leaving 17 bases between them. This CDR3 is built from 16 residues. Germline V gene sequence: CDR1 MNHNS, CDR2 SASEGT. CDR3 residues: CASSEWSEGNLYGYTF. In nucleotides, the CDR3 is TGTGCCAGCAGTGAATGGTCGGAGGGGAATCTCTATGGCTACACCTTC.

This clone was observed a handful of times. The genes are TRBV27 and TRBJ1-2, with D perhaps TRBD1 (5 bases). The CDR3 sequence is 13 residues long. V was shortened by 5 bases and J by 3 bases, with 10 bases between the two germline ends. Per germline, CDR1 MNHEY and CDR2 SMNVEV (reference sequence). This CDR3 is CASSSIGDYGYTF. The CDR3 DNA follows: TGTGCCAGCAGTAGTATAGGGGACTATGGCTACACCTTC.

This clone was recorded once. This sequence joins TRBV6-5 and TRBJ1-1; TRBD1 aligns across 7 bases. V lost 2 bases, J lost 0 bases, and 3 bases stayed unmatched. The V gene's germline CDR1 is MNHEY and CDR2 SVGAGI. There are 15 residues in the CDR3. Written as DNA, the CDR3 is TGTGCCAGCAGTTACCAGGGGGACTTGAACACTGAAGCTTTCTTT. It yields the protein CASSYQGDLNTEAFF.

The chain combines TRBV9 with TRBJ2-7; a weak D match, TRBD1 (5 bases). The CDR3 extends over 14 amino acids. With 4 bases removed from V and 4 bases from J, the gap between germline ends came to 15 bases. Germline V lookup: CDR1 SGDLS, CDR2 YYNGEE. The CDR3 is CASSPGGARYEQYF. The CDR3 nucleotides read TGTGCCAGCAGCCCGGGTGGGGCGCGATACGAGCAGTACTTC.

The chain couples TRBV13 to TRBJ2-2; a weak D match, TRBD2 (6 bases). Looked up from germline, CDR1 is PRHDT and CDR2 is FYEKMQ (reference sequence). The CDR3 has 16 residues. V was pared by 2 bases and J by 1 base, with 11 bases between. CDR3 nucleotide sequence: TGTGCCAGCAGCTTATCCCCTAGCGAGAACACCGGGGAGCTGTTTTTT. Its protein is CASSLSPSENTGELFF.